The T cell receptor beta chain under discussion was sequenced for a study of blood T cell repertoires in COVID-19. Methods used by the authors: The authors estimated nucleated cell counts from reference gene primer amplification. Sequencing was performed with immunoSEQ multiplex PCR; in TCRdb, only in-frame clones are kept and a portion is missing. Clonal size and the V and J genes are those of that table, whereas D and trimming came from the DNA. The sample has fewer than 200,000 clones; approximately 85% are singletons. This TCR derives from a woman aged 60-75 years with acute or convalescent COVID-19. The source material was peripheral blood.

The CDR3 DNA is TGTGCCAGCTCACCCACTAGGACCCACACAGATACGCAGTATTTT. Translation: CASSPTRTHTDTQYF. The rearrangement joins TRBV18 to TRBJ2-3; D possibly corresponds to TRBD2 (5 bases). V gave up 3 bases and J gave up 2 bases, with 12 bases separating them. This CDR3 is 15 amino acids long. Germline V gene lookup returns CDR1 KGHSH and CDR2 LQKENI. Drawing the rest from reference TRBV18 and TRBJ2-3, the complete variable domain is NAGVMQNPRHLVRRRGQEARLRCSPMKGHSHVYWYRQLPEEGLKFMVYLQKENIIDESGMPKERFSAEFPKEGPSILRIQQVVRGDSAAYFCASSPTRTHTDTQYFGPGTRLTVL.